These T cell receptor beta chains were read from a single sample in a study of cytomegalovirus exposure and HLA in healthy donors. Sequenced by immunoSEQ multiplex PCR; TCRdb stores in-frame clones only, minus some. The data contain about 150,000 clones, about three quarters of them seen just once; the ten biggest clones take up 10% to 15%. The sample taken for sequencing was PBMCs. The receptors come from a man between 35 and 55 years old in good health and CMV-seropositive. Both conserved end residues are trimmed from each CDR3.

>TRBV12-5
ASGGDSNEKLF
>TRBV6-5
ATRTGAGNTGELF
>TRBV4-1
ASSQDPYNEQF
>TRBV20-1
SAVTQVKAF
>TRBV5-4
ASSSRLAGYNEQF
>TRBV9
ASSPSGVTGNTIY
>TRBV4-3
ASSQDLIRELAVYNEQF
>TRBV7-9
ASSLVRQGTEQF
>TRBV11-2
ASSLSGGVSYEQY
>TRBV7-9
ASSLELAGGEQY
>TRBV27
ASSLKASSGSKTQY
>TRBV6-6
ASSYSTGYEQY
>TRBV10-3
AISEPSGGLAGPYTQY
>TRBV5-4
ASSLDRANYGYT
>TRBV27
ASSSYGAITSNQPQH
>TRBV29-1
SVVKGNTIY
>TRBV5-4
ASSLGGRGETQY
>TRBV5-1
ASSPPGQGNTEAF
>TRBV4-2
ASSSSMGAATYNEQF
>TRBV7-3
ASSLNAQGETF
>TRBV7-9
ASSPGLQSGETQY
>TRBV28
ASSLGDRANSPLH
>TRBV30
AWSRDIEAF
>TRBV10-3
AIRPGQGNTGELF
>TRBV30
AWTGGANYGYT
>TRBV2
ASSVIGGGREQY